This TCR beta chain was recovered during a study of T cell changes during pregnancy in multiple sclerosis. Between the trimmed V and J ends, which lost 7 bases and 0 bases, there was a span of 24 bases. CDR1 is LNHDA and CDR2 is SQIVND in the germline V gene (reference sequence). The CDR3 contains 18 residues. Sequencing was performed with immunoSEQ multiplex PCR; in TCRdb, only in-frame clones are kept and a portion is missing. The table lists around 53,000 clones, around 90% of them singletons. This specimen consisted of CD8+ T cells from peripheral blood mononuclear cells, obtained before pregnancy. The sequence came from a female donor with multiple sclerosis, enrolled in a pregnancy study. This chain links TRBV19 with TRBJ1-1, with D unresolved. The CDR3 here is CASKGPARREPMNTEAFF. The CDR3 nucleotides read TGTGCCAGTAAAGGTCCGGCACGGCGGGAGCCTATGAACACTGAAGCTTTCTTT.